One and the same sample provided the 25 T cell receptor beta chains below, sequenced in a study of blood T cells in healthy people across ages (dated by TCRdb to between 2014 and 2017). The library was produced with 5' RACE. The listed sequencing device is Illumina HiSeq 2500. A second PCR of roughly 7 to 11 cycles was performed with a sample-barcoded 5' primer and a J-beta primer mix. TCRdb ran its own pipeline on the public reads, namely fastp trimming at Q25 and MiXCR clone calling, and kept in-frame beta chains. Entries that share a CDR3 protein sequence are merged under the most common genes and DNA. The sample table lists 900,000 to 950,000 distinct CDR3 sequences, roughly 28% of them with a count of one. Approximately 10% of the sample belongs to the ten largest clones. The data were also submitted as part of a second study, on T cells of mothers and their children.

Sample: blood. All receptors derive from a middle-aged woman in good health.

Details on this clonotype: A much larger clone differs from this one at a single base, so this may be a read error. The V and J genes are TRBV7-6 and TRBJ2-5; D might be TRBD2 (5 bases). V was pared by 5 bases and J by 2 bases, with 15 bases between. CDR1 SGHVS and CDR2 FNYEAQ come from the germline V gene. The CDR3 is 15 amino acids. The CDR3 loop is CASSPNTGKQETQYF. CDR3 coding DNA: TGTGCCAGCAGCCCCAACACGGGGAAACAAGAGACCCAGTACTTC.

Only a few counts were recorded for this clonotype. V and J are TRBV6-1 and TRBJ1-6; 7 bases map to TRBD1. Unmatched junction bases numbered 14, after V lost 6 bases and J lost 9 bases. The CDR3 is 16 residues long. Germline lookup yields CDR1 MNHNS and CDR2 SASEGT. CDR3 DNA: TGTGCCAGCAGCCCAGCGGGGGACAGTTGGATTTCACCCCTCCACTTT. This codes for CASSPAGDSWISPLHF.

Note on this clonotype: A read error is possible here, since a much larger clone lies one base away. This rearrangement joins TRBV5-1 to TRBJ2-1; unclear D gene. V lost 1 base and J lost 5, with 13 bases in between. CDR3 length: 15 residues. Germline V lookup: CDR1 SGHRS, CDR2 YFSETQ. The CDR3 sequence is CASSLQCQRNNEQFF. In nucleotides, the CDR3 is TGCGCCAGCAGCTTGCAGTGCCAGAGGAACAATGAGCAGTTCTTC.

The genes are TRBV20-1 and TRBJ2-3; the match to TRBD2 covers 8 bases. The CDR3 loop spans 16 amino acids. Germline loops: CDR1 DFQATT, CDR2 SNEGSKA (reference sequence). Trimming at V came to 4 bases and at J to 6 bases, leaving 15 bases not matched to a gene. The CDR3 sequence is CSANSSPGGPGDTQYF. The CDR3 bases are TGCAGTGCTAATTCGAGCCCGGGGGGGCCAGGGGATACGCAGTATTTT.

The CDR3 DNA follows: TGTGCCAGCAGCCCGGGGCCTGGAAACTATGGCTACACCTTC. Residues: CASSPGPGNYGYTF. The chain combines TRBV9 with TRBJ1-2, with TRBD1 as a possible D gene (5 bases). Trimming stripped 4 bases from V and 2 bases from J, with 12 bases between. The CDR3 is 14 residues long. Looked up from germline, CDR1 is SGDLS and CDR2 is YYNGEE.

V usage is TRBV2 and J usage is TRBJ2-7; D is unclear. CDR1 and CDR2 (germline): SNHLY, FYNNEI. The V and J ends lost 4 bases and 3 bases respectively, with 10 bases between them. This CDR3 is 13 amino acids long. CDR3 loop: CASSGLGNYEQYF. The CDR3 DNA reads as TGTGCCAGCAGTGGACTGGGGAACTACGAGCAGTACTTC.

The chain is built from TRBV7-2 and TRBJ2-7; D gene ambiguous. The CDR3 totals 14 residues. V was shortened by 1 base and J by 4 bases, with 11 bases between the two germline ends. The germline V gene encodes CDR1 SGHTA and CDR2 FQGNSA. CDR3: CASSLGRLGYEQYF. The CDR3 coding sequence is TGTGCCAGCAGCTTAGGACGGCTGGGGTACGAGCAGTACTTC.

This clonotype has ten or more counts. This sequence joins TRBV28 and TRBJ2-7; tentative D call: TRBD1 (5 bases). Germline loops: CDR1 MDHEN, CDR2 SYDVKM. V was cut by 3 bases and J by 5 bases, with 11 bases left in between. This CDR3 has 13 amino acids. CDR3 sequence: CASSLVQGDEQYF. In DNA form, the CDR3 reads TGTGCCAGCAGTTTGGTCCAGGGCGACGAGCAGTACTTC.

This clonotype turned up a few times. The gene calls are TRBV29-1 and TRBJ2-3; D is possibly TRBD1 or TRBD2 (5 bases each). CDR3 length equals 14 residues. Trimming removed 3 bases from V and 4 bases from J, with 14 bases in between. The germline V gene has CDR1 SQVTM and CDR2 ANQGSEA. CDR3 protein: CSVDRGQGPDTQYF. DNA for the CDR3: TGCAGCGTTGACCGAGGGCAGGGACCAGATACGCAGTATTTT.

The chain employs TRBV20-1 and TRBJ2-7, with a possible D match to TRBD1 (6 bases). The length of the CDR3 is 11 residues. CDR1 and CDR2 (germline): DFQATT, SNEGSKA (reference sequence). V dropped 5 bases and J dropped 3 bases, with 8 bases sitting between them. The CDR3 sequence: CSAPDSYEQYF. Here the CDR3 DNA reads TGCAGTGCTCCGGACAGCTACGAGCAGTACTTC.

This clonotype turned up a few times. A read error may produce the germline difference seen at one junction end. This chain uses TRBV2 with TRBJ2-7, with TRBD1 matching 7 bases. This CDR3 region has 13 residues. Germline CDR1 and CDR2: SNHLY and FYNNEI. The CDR3 region is CASSEDRVYEQYF. The DNA for the CDR3 is TGTGCCAGCAGCGAAGACAGGGTCTACGAGCAGTACTTC.

Notes on this clonotype: A much larger clone lies one base from this, so it may be a read error. The chain has TRBV10-3 and TRBJ2-3; no reliable D call. With 7 bases removed from V and 5 bases from J, the gap between germline ends came to 19 bases. Germline V gives CDR1 ENHRY, CDR2 SYGVKD. This CDR3 has 15 residues. The CDR3 region has the DNA TGTGCCATCACCTCAGGACCCCGGCTCATAGATACGCAGTATTTT. Translating gives CAITSGPRLIDTQYF.

The chain couples TRBV20-1 to TRBJ2-1, with D tentatively TRBD2 (5 bases). The CDR3 loop spans 16 amino acids. The V end lost 0 bases, the J end lost 7 bases, and 19 bases lay between the germline ends. CDR1 and CDR2 (germline): DFQATT, SNEGSKA (reference sequence). The DNA for the CDR3 is TGCAGTGCTAGAGATTCGACAAAGCCCCCGGGGAATGAGCAGTTCTTC. Translated: CSARDSTKPPGNEQFF.

This clonotype was counted a few times. This chain uses TRBV20-1 with TRBJ1-1, with D possibly being TRBD1 (5 bases). The germline gives CDR1 DFQATT, CDR2 SNEGSKA (reference sequence). This CDR3 has 15 amino acids. Trimming took 2 bases from V and 11 from J, leaving 24 bases between them. The CDR3 coding sequence is TGCAGTGCTAGAAAGACAGTCGGAGAATTGGGGAACGCTTTCTTT. Its translation is CSARKTVGELGNAFF.

V gene TRBV5-1 combines with J gene TRBJ2-3, with 7 nucleotides matching TRBD1. The CDR3 consists of 15 residues. Germline CDR1 is SGHRS and CDR2 is YFSETQ. V gave up 0 bases and J gave up 4 bases; unmatched junction bases: 5. CDR3 residues: CASSLDRGNADTQYF. DNA of the CDR3: TGCGCCAGCAGCTTGGACAGGGGAAACGCAGATACGCAGTATTTT.

This clonotype was picked up many times. The genes are TRBV12-3 or TRBV12-4 and TRBJ1-1; 10 positions agree with TRBD1. Unmatched junction bases numbered 4, after V lost 7 bases and J lost 2 bases. The length of the CDR3 is 14 residues. In DNA form, the CDR3 reads TGTGCCAGCACCCGGACAGGGGGAAACACTGAAGCTTTCTTT. It codes for CASTRTGGNTEAFF.

This clonotype has just a few counts. Compared with germline, one end of the junction differs, possibly owing to a read error. The chain is built from TRBV7-9 and TRBJ2-5; the D gene is possibly TRBD1 (7 bases). The end of the DNA is better explained by TRBJ2-7, so the J call may be wrong. This CDR3 is built from 15 residues. Germline lookup yields CDR1 SEHNR and CDR2 FQNEAQ (reference sequence). CDR3 sequence: CTSSPRGLGGHEQYF. The CDR3 DNA reads as TGTACCAGCAGCCCTCGGGGGCTAGGGGGCCACGAGCAGTACTTC.

The chain is built from TRBV7-2 and TRBJ2-5, with D possibly matching TRBD2 (5 bases). V lost 2 bases, J lost 4 bases, and 11 bases lay in between. CDR1 and CDR2 (germline): SGHTA, FQGNSA. This CDR3 spans 14 amino acids. In nucleotides, the CDR3 is TGTGCCAGCAGCTTAAGGACTCGGAGAGAGACCCAGTACTTC. This sequence encodes CASSLRTRRETQYF.

This clonotype was recorded only once. The chain uses TRBV2 and TRBJ1-5, with D possibly being TRBD1 (6 bases). The CDR3 contains 14 residues. Trimming shortened V by 6 bases and J by 2 bases, and 11 bases separated the two germline ends. Germline loops: CDR1 SNHLY, CDR2 FYNNEI. The CDR3 here is CASRLQGGNQPQHF. For the CDR3, the DNA is TGTGCCAGCAGGTTACAGGGAGGCAATCAGCCCCAGCATTTT.

The genes are TRBV3-1 and TRBJ1-2; D not resolved. In germline, CDR1 is LGHDT, CDR2 YNNKEL (reference sequence). The CDR3 loop spans 14 amino acids. Trimming pared 2 bases from V and 5 bases from J, leaving 12 bases between. The CDR3 reads CASSQSPVGYGYTF. The CDR3 DNA follows: TGTGCCAGCAGCCAATCGCCAGTTGGGTATGGCTACACCTTC.

The rearrangement uses TRBV28 and TRBJ1-1; the D gene is possibly TRBD1 (5 bases). Germline V gene data show CDR1 as MDHEN and CDR2 as SYDVKM. This CDR3 comprises 16 residues. Trimming left V 6 bases short and J 1 base short, with 18 bases between. CDR3 sequence reads: CASSIPRPGTNTEAFF. The CDR3 DNA reads TGTGCCAGCAGCATTCCGAGGCCAGGGACGAACACTGAAGCTTTCTTT.

The rearrangement uses TRBV9 and TRBJ2-1; 7 positions match TRBD2. Trimming at V came to 1 base and at J to 8 bases, leaving 12 bases not matched to a gene. Germline V CDR1 and CDR2: SGDLS, YYNGEE. The CDR3 runs 16 residues. The CDR3 DNA follows: TGTGCCAGCAGCGTAAAAAACCCCATGGCGGGGGATGAGCAGTTCTTC. As protein: CASSVKNPMAGDEQFF.

The V gene is TRBV5-1, the J gene TRBJ2-1; 9 nucleotides align to TRBD1. The germline CDR1 and CDR2 sequences are SGHRS and YFSETQ. The CDR3 is 15 residues long. The ends lost 4 bases at V and 6 bases at J; junction bases unmatched: 8. CDR3 DNA sequence: TGCGCCAGCAGCCTTGGACAGGGGACCATCAATGAGCAGTTCTTC. It codes for CASSLGQGTINEQFF.

This clonotype has only a few counts. With a much larger clone just one base away, this may be a read error. V is TRBV20-1 and J is TRBJ2-1, with 10 bases that match TRBD2. Germline V gene sequence: CDR1 DFQATT, CDR2 SNEGSKA (reference sequence). The CDR3 covers 17 residues. V dropped 1 base and J dropped 6; count of bases not matched to a gene: 12. The DNA of the CDR3 is TGCAGTGCTAGAGCTCCCCTCGGACTAGCGGAAAGCAATGAGCAGTTCTTC. It translates to CSARAPLGLAESNEQFF.

The V and J genes are TRBV18 and TRBJ2-1; 9 positions agree with TRBD2. The V and J ends lost 3 bases and 5 bases, in that order; junction bases with no gene match: 2. The CDR3 is 14 residues long. The germline V gene has CDR1 KGHSH and CDR2 LQKENI. CDR3 residues: CASSPRGGNNEQFF. For the CDR3, the DNA is TGTGCCAGCTCACCGCGGGGGGGCAACAATGAGCAGTTCTTC.